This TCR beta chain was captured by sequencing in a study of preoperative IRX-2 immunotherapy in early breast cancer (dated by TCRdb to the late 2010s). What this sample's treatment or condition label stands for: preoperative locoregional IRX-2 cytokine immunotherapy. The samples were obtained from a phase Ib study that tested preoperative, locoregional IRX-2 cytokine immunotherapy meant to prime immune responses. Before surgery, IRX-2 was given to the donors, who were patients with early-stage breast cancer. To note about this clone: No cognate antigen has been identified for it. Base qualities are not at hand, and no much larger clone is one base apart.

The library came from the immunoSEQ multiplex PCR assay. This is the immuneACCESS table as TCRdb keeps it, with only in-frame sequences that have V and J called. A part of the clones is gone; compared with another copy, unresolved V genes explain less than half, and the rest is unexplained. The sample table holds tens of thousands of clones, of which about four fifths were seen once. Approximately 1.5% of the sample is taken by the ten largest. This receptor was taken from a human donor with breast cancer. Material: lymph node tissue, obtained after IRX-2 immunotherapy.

The base sequence is TGCAGCGTTGAACGGCAGGGTGGCGAAAAACTGTTTTTT. The encoded protein is CSVERQGGEKLFF. The chain joins TRBV29-1 to TRBJ1-4; 5 matching bases give a weak D call of TRBD1. CDR1 and CDR2, looked up from the germline V gene, are SQVTM and ANQGSEA. Counted from cysteine to phenylalanine, this CDR3 has 13 amino acids. Left in the record is the CDR3 DNA by itself, 39 bases read in frame from the first base. V sheds 2 bases and J sheds 8 bases, leaving 12 bases between their ends.